This record covers a single T cell receptor (beta chain). Symptom resolution, clearance, or two negative PCRs marked donors in Cohort 3 as recovered. Sequencing was performed with immunoSEQ multiplex PCR; in TCRdb, only in-frame clones are kept and a portion is missing. The sample consists of over 250,000 clones, about 85% of them appearing once. CDR1 is KGHSH and CDR2 is LQKENI in the germline V gene. Unmatched junction bases numbered 9, after V lost 1 base and J lost 8 bases. The CDR3 runs to 16 residues. This specimen belongs to a study of blood T cell repertoires in COVID-19. V usage is TRBV18 and J usage is TRBJ2-4; 9 bases agree with TRBD2. The material sequenced was PBMCs or T cells enriched from blood (not recorded which). The sequence was obtained from a woman aged 45-60 years who had recovered from COVID-19. The CDR3 coding sequence is TGTGCCAGCTCACCACGACTAGCGGAAGGCGAAGACATTCAGTACTTC. Translated: CASSPRLAEGEDIQYF.